This TCR beta chain is drawn from a study of a mutant IDH1 vaccine in newly diagnosed glioma. Study at large: Commencement of vaccination occurred 4-6 weeks following radiotherapy alone, or concurrently with temozolomide cycles.

Only in-frame clones appear in the TCRdb table, and some are missing; sequencing was by immunoSEQ multiplex PCR. Of 60,000 or so clones listed, about 90% were seen once; the top ten hold around 4.4%. Time point of the sample: week 5, during vaccination. The content of each vaccine dose was 300 ug of mutant IDH1 20-mer peptide, and topical imiquimod accompanied it. Concerning this clone: Its antigen is as yet unknown.

The CDR3 loop spans 16 amino acids. Trimming removed 0 bases from V and 2 bases from J, with 14 bases in between. Germline V CDR1 and CDR2: SGHRS, YFSETQ. The chain employs TRBV5-1 and TRBJ1-1; possibly TRBD1 for D (6 bases). Sample: PBMCs, taken from a glioma patient whose treatment included an IDH1 peptide vaccine. The receptor comes from a middle-aged woman with glioma. The CDR3 reads CASSLDGQGSNTEAFF. The CDR3 nucleotides are TGCGCCAGCAGCTTGGATGGGCAGGGGTCAAACACTGAAGCTTTCTTT. Using reference TRBV5-1 and TRBJ1-1 for the parts outside the CDR3, the full variable domain is KAGVTQTPRYLIKTRGQQVTLSCSPISGHRSVSWYQQTPGQGLQFLFEYFSETQRNKGNFPGRFSGRQFSNSRSEMNVSTLELGDSALYLCASSLDGQGSNTEAFFGQGTRLTVV.